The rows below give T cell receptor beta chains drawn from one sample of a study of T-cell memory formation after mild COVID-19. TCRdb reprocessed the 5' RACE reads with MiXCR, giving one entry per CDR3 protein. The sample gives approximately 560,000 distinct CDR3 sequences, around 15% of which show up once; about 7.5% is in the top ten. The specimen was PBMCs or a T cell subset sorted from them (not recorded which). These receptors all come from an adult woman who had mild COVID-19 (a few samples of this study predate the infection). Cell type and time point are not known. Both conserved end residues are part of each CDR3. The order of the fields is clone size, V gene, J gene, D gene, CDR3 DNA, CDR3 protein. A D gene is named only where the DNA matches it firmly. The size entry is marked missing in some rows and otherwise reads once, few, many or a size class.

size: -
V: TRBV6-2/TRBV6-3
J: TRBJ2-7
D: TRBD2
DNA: TGTGCCAGCACCTCCGAGGCAGGGAGGGTCAACGAGCAGTACTTC
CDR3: CASTSEAGRVNEQYF

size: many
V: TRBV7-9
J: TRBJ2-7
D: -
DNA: TGTGCCAGCAGCTTAGGGGGTTTGAGGGAATCCTACGAGCAGTACTTC
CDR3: CASSLGGLRESYEQYF

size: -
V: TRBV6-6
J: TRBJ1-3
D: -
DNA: TGTGCCAGCAGTTACGGGTTGGGGGGACCTGGAAACACCATATATTTT
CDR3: CASSYGLGGPGNTIYF

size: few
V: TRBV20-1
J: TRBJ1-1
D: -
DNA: TGCAGTGCTAGTAGGTCAGGGTCTGACACTGAAGCTTTCTTT
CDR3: CSASRSGSDTEAFF

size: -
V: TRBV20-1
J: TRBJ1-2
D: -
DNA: TGCAGTGCTAGAGATCCACAGGGAGGCGGCTACACCTTC
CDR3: CSARDPQGGGYTF

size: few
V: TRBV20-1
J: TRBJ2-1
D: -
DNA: TGCAGTGCCCAGCTTAACTACAATGAGCAGTTCTTC
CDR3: CSAQLNYNEQFF

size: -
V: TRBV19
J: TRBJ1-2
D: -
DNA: TGTGCCAGTAGTATAGGGATGACTTCAGGCTACACCTTC
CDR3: CASSIGMTSGYTF

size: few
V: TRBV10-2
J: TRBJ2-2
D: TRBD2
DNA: TGCGCCAGCAGTGAACTAGCGGGGGGGCCTTCCGGGGAGCTGTTTTTT
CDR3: CASSELAGGPSGELFF

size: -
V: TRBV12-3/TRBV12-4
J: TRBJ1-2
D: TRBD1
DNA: TGTGCCAGCAGTCCCGACAGGGGGCAAACTAACTATGGCTACACCTTC
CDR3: CASSPDRGQTNYGYTF

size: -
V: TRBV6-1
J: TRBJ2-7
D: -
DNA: TGTGCCAGCAGTGAATACCCAGGATCCTACGAGCAGTACTTC
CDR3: CASSEYPGSYEQYF

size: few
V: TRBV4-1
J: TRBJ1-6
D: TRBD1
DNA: TGCGCCAGCAGCCCCTGGGACAGGGCTGGTAATTCACCCCTCCACTTT
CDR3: CASSPWDRAGNSPLHF

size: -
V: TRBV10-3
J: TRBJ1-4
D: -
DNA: TGTGCCATCAGGACGCCGACTAGTGAAAAACTGTTTTTT
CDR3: CAIRTPTSEKLFF

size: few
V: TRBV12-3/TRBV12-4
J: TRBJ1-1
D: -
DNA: TGTGCCAGCAGTAATCGTTCAGGGCTGCGGACGGACACTGAAGCTTTCTTT
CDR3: CASSNRSGLRTDTEAFF

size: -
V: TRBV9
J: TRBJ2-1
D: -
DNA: TGTGCCAGCAGCGTAGTTCCGCTGGACTACAATGAGCAGTTCTTC
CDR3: CASSVVPLDYNEQFF

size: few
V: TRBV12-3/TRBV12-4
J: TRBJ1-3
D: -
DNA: TGTGCCAGCAGTACCCACGGACCTTACTCTGGAAACACCATATATTTT
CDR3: CASSTHGPYSGNTIYF

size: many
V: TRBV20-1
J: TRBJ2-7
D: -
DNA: TGCAGTGCTAGGGCGAGCTCCTACGAGCAGTACTTC
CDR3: CSARASSYEQYF

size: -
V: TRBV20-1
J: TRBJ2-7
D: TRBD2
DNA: TGCAGTGCTAGCGCGGGGGGGCGATACGAGCAGTACTTC
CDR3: CSASAGGRYEQYF

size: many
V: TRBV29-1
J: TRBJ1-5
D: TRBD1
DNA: TGCAGCGTTTCAACAGGGGCAAGGGGCAATCAGCCCCAGCATTTT
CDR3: CSVSTGARGNQPQHF